This entry is about one TCR beta chain. Its antigen is not identified. These data belong to a study of vaccination and CD4 T cells after COVID-19. Turning to the study itself: Between diagnosis and the drawing of post-COVID samples lay a median around 110 days (range 35 to 161). The authors gave control cultures a CEFX pool, an HIV-1 Nef pool, or no peptide. General observations from the study: Median counts of SARS-CoV-2-reactive clonotypes increased from roughly 21 to 40; this difference was not significant.

V was clipped by 5 bases and J by 4 bases; unmatched bases: 4. Germline loops: CDR1 WNHNN, CDR2 SYGVQD (reference sequence). This CDR3 spans 13 amino acids. Treatment here: 10-day PBMC culture with coronavirus spike peptide pools or control peptides (ViraFEST assay). Oncomine TCR Beta short-read sequencing was applied to DNA from cultured CD4+ T cells. One entry per CDR3 protein, called by TCRdb with MiXCR from the PCR reads. The data contain roughly 8,900 distinct CDR3 sequences, under 65% of them singletons. The specimen comprised cultured CD4+ T cells from blood, sampled after SARS-CoV-2 vaccination. This receptor was taken from a human donor with COVID-19. The chain has TRBV10-1 and TRBJ1-2, with 7 bases lining up with TRBD1. The CDR3 region is CASSLDRSYGYTF. CDR3 coding DNA: TGCGCCAGCAGTCTGGACAGGTCCTATGGCTACACCTTC.